These 25 T cell receptor beta chains originate from one sample sequenced in a study of tumor-infiltrating lymphocytes in primary liver carcinoma. Total RNA amounting to roughly 450 ng was the source from which TCR beta cDNA was made with a constant-region primer. Libraries for TCR beta were built through three nested multiplex PCR rounds, which together made up a slightly modified ARM-PCR procedure. The first two PCR rounds used TRBV1-TRBV30 primers with a Cbeta primer, 9 to 11 cycles each. TCRdb redid the calling of the multiplex PCR reads with MiXCR, one entry per CDR3 protein. The table records hundreds of thousands of distinct CDR3 sequences, around three fifths of them present only once. Both blood RNA, taken from unsorted whole blood, and germline DNA were extracted. Source material: peripheral blood. These receptors were obtained from a young woman with primary liver carcinoma and hepatitis B virus infection.

There are a few counts of this clonotype. V gene TRBV6-6 combines with J gene TRBJ1-2, with TRBD1 matching over 7 bases. Germline V gene data show CDR1 as MNHNY and CDR2 as SVGAGI (reference sequence). The V and J ends lost 5 bases and 1 base, in that order; junction bases with no gene match: 4. The CDR3 loop spans 14 amino acids. CDR3 sequence: CASSHRGFNYGYTF. The CDR3 DNA is TGTGCCAGCAGTCACAGGGGTTTTAACTATGGCTACACCTTC.

The V gene is TRBV6-2 or TRBV6-3, the J gene TRBJ2-7, with TRBD2 as a possible D gene (6 bases). Trimming took off 6 bases at V and 6 bases at J, with 15 bases between the two ends. Germline V lookup: CDR1 MNHEY, CDR2 SVGEGT. CDR3 length: 13 residues. CDR3 nucleotides: TGTGCCAGCAGCCGTGGAGGGTTCCCCGAGCAGTACTTC. This gives the protein CASSRGGFPEQYF.

The chain links TRBV28 to TRBJ2-3, with a weak D call TRBD2 (5 bases). V lost 4 bases and J 2 bases, leaving 13 bases between the germline ends. This CDR3 is built from 15 residues. Germline CDR1 is MDHEN and CDR2 is SYDVKM. CDR3: CASSSRGPNTDTQYF. CDR3 bases: TGTGCCAGCAGTTCCCGCGGGCCCAACACAGATACGCAGTATTTT.

This clonotype came up a few times. A read error may explain this, as a much larger clone is one base away. In DNA form, the CDR3 reads TGCAGCGTACGGGGGGAGTCGAGCTCTGGGGCCAACGTCCTGACTTTC. This sequence encodes CSVRGESSSGANVLTF. The gene calls are TRBV29-1 and TRBJ2-6; 7 nucleotides match TRBD2. With 6 bases clipped from V and 0 bases from J, the junction kept 8 bases outside the gene matches. The length of the CDR3 is 16 residues. CDR1 and CDR2 from the germline V gene are SQVTM and ANQGSEA.

On this clonotype itself: One end of the junction does not line up with germline, which may come from a read error. This rearrangement joins TRBV6-6 to TRBJ2-1; TRBD2 aligns across 15 bases. The V gene's germline CDR1 is MNHNY and CDR2 SVGAGI (reference sequence). The CDR3 loop spans 21 amino acids. The CDR3 is CASMTGVAGLAGGISYNEQFF. The CDR3 region has the DNA TGTGCTAGCATGACAGGGGTTGCGGGACTAGCGGGAGGAATTTCCTACAATGAGCAGTTCTTC.

Sample share makes this clonotype medium-sized. J is TRBJ2-6 and V is TRBV11-2; D is uncertain. With 1 base removed from V and 1 base from J, the gap between germline ends came to 8 bases. Per germline, CDR1 SGHAT and CDR2 FQNNGV. The CDR3 is 16 residues long. In DNA form, the CDR3 reads TGTGCCAGCAGCTTAGGGATTAGTTCTGGGGCCAACGTCCTGACTTTC. Amino acids: CASSLGISSGANVLTF. The whole variable domain, filled in from reference TRBV11-2 and TRBJ2-6, reads EAGVAQSPRYKIIEKRQSVAFWCNPISGHATLYWYQQILGQGPKLLIQFQNNGVVDDSQLPKDRFSAERLKGVDSTLKIQPAKLEDSAVYLCASSLGISSGANVLTFGAGSRLTVL.

On this clonotype itself: One end of the junction varies from germline; a read error may be responsible. The chain is built from TRBV10-3 and TRBJ2-3, with D maybe TRBD2 (5 bases). This CDR3 region has 14 residues. Per the germline V gene, CDR1 is ENHRY and CDR2 is SYGVKD. CDR3 bases: TGTGCCATCGGTGACTGGACGGACGAGGGTACGCAGTATTTT. Protein: CAIGDWTDEGTQYF.

This chain joins TRBV10-2 and TRBJ2-2; 10 nucleotides match TRBD2. CDR1 is WSHSY, CDR2 SAAADI, per germline. V trimming: 10 bases; J trimming: 6 bases; junction bases outside the gene matches: 8. The CDR3 is 14 amino acids. The CDR3 sequence is CATRTSGPAGELFF. The CDR3 DNA is TGCGCCACCAGGACTAGCGGCCCCGCCGGGGAGCTGTTTTTT.

In regard to this clonotype: A much larger clone is a single base away; this may be a read error. This rearrangement joins TRBV6-1 to TRBJ2-7, with D unresolved. The germline gives CDR1 MNHNS, CDR2 SASEGT. This CDR3 has 16 amino acids. Trimming removed 0 bases from V and 2 bases from J, with 14 bases in between. The CDR3 region has the DNA TGTGCCAGCAGTGAAGCGGGTTCTGGCGACACCTACGAGCAGTACTTC. Amino acids: CASSEAGSGDTYEQYF.

The rearrangement links TRBV12-3 or TRBV12-4 to TRBJ2-3, with D perhaps TRBD1 (6 bases). The CDR3 totals 16 residues. Trimming shortened V by 6 bases and J by 5 bases, and 21 bases separated the two germline ends. CDR3 coding DNA: TGTGCCAGCAGCCTCCAGGGGATTAGTAGAGGAGATACGCAGTATTTT. Translation gives CASSLQGISRGDTQYF.

In this sample, this clonotype turned up a few times. This may arise from a read error, as a much more abundant clone is one base away. This chain links TRBV6-5 with TRBJ2-1; the D is unclear. Germline CDR1 MNHEY, CDR2 SVGAGI. The CDR3 consists of 15 residues. The CDR3 region is CASSFRHPAHNKQFF. The CDR3 DNA sequence: TGTGCCAGCAGTTTCCGACACCCAGCACACAATAAGCAGTTCTTC.

This clonotype was seen just once. A much larger clone differs from this one at a single base, so this may be a read error. The gene calls are TRBV29-1 and TRBJ2-2; TRBD1 might be the D (6 bases). Germline V CDR1 and CDR2: SQVTM, ANQGSEA. The CDR3 has 12 residues. CDR3 sequence: CSAIQGTVELFF. In DNA form, the CDR3 reads TGCAGCGCAATTCAGGGGACCGTGGAGCTGTTTTTT.

This clonotype occurred many times. The gene calls are TRBV6-2 or TRBV6-3 and TRBJ1-5; D is undetermined. Germline CDR1 MNHEY, CDR2 SVGEGT. V was pared by 6 bases and J by 11 bases, with 11 bases between. CDR3 length: 11 amino acids. This chain's CDR3 is CASSRMVAQHF. The DNA for the CDR3 is TGTGCCAGCAGCCGGATGGTCGCCCAGCATTTT.

This chain links TRBV12-3 or TRBV12-4 with TRBJ2-1; D is perhaps TRBD2 (6 bases). Between the trimmed V and J ends, which lost 5 bases and 5 bases, there was a span of 19 bases. The CDR3 loop spans 16 amino acids. This CDR3 reads CASSLLARGIHNEQFF. Written as DNA, the CDR3 is TGTGCCAGCAGTCTCCTAGCGAGAGGCATCCACAATGAGCAGTTCTTC.

This clonotype was recorded only once. With a much larger clone just one base away, this may be a read error. This sequence joins TRBV12-3 or TRBV12-4 and TRBJ1-2; D unclear. The CDR3 has 12 amino acids. The CDR3 nucleotides read TGTGGCAGCAGATTACGGGGCTATGGCTACACCTTC. It translates to CGSRLRGYGYTF.

The sample holds one count of this clonotype. A read error may produce the germline difference seen at one junction end. In nucleotides, the CDR3 is TGTGCTAGTGCCCTTACAGGGGGCTGGGAGTTGTTTTTT. Translated: CASALTGGWELFF. This chain joins TRBV12-5 and TRBJ2-2; 9 bases line up with TRBD1. CDR3 size: 13 residues. CDR1 is LGHNT and CDR2 is FRNRAP in the germline V gene.

V usage is TRBV30 and J usage is TRBJ1-2; D call uncertain. V lost 8 bases and J lost 3, with 13 bases in between. Germline V lookup: CDR1 GTSNPN, CDR2 SVGIG (reference sequence). This CDR3 region has 12 residues. The CDR3 reads CARTSADYGYTF. As DNA, the CDR3 is TGTGCCCGGACTTCGGCAGACTATGGCTACACCTTC.

This clonotype was recorded many times. V gene TRBV11-3 combines with J gene TRBJ1-3; D uncertain. Per germline, CDR1 SGHNT and CDR2 YENEEA. The ends were cut back, 3 bases at V and 4 bases at J, with 7 bases in the middle. This CDR3 has 13 residues. The CDR3 nucleotides read TGTGCCAGCAGCTTGGAAAAAGGAAACACCATATATTTT. This translates into CASSLEKGNTIYF.

Regarding this clonotype: The conserved final phenylalanine or tryptophan is absent from the CDR3, which likely points to a read error. The V call is TRBV14, the J call TRBJ1-2; D may be TRBD1 (5 bases). The CDR3 length is 14 residues. Trimming removed 5 bases at V and 11 bases at J, with 21 bases between. The germline CDR1 and CDR2 sequences are SGHDN and FVKESK. CDR3 in DNA: TGTGCCAGCAGCTCACGGGCAGGGCAGGAAGGTTACACCCTC. As protein: CASSSRAGQEGYTL.

Regarding this clonotype: An end of the junction does not agree with germline; a read error may underlie this. The CDR3 is CANSSFWAGANVLTF. CDR3 nucleotides: TGTGCCAACAGCTCATTCTGGGCTGGGGCCAACGTCCTGACTTTC. The rearrangement links TRBV7-8 to TRBJ2-6; D gene unclear. Germline lookup yields CDR1 SGHVS and CDR2 FQNEAQ. The CDR3 runs 15 residues.

As concerns this clonotype: The conserved phenylalanine or tryptophan normally closing the CDR3 is absent here, so this likely arose from a read error. The CDR3 nucleotides read TGTGTCAGCAGCCCCGGGACAGCAGCTGGAAACACCATATATTAT. This gives the protein CVSSPGTAAGNTIYY. This chain connects TRBV6-1 to TRBJ1-3, with TRBD1 matching over 7 bases. Germline assignment: CDR1 MNHNS and CDR2 SASEGT. The CDR3 totals 15 residues.

This chain connects TRBV7-9 to TRBJ2-5; D may be TRBD2 (6 bases). Trimming removed 7 bases from V and 5 bases from J, with 14 bases in between. This CDR3 spans 13 amino acids. The germline V gene has CDR1 SEHNR and CDR2 FQNEAQ (reference sequence). CDR3 coding DNA: TGTGCCAGCACCCGCCTCGGGGGTGAGACCCAGTACTTC. Translated, it gives CASTRLGGETQYF. Together with reference TRBV7-9 and TRBJ2-5, the CDR3 gives the full variable domain: DTGVSQNPRHKITKRGQNVTFRCDPISEHNRLYWYRQTLGQGPEFLTYFQNEAQLEKSRLLSDRFSAERPKGSFSTLEIQRTEQGDSAMYLCASTRLGGETQYFGPGTRLLVL.

The CDR3 reads CASSPVGTVNTEAFF. CDR3 in DNA: TGTGCCAGCAGTCCTGTCGGGACGGTGAACACTGAAGCTTTCTTT. The rearrangement uses TRBV28 and TRBJ1-1; possible D gene TRBD1, 5 bases. V was pared by 5 bases and J by 0 bases, with 13 bases between. The length of the CDR3 is 15 residues. Per germline, CDR1 MDHEN and CDR2 SYDVKM. The full variable domain, its missing parts supplied by reference TRBV28 and TRBJ1-1, is DVKVTQSSRYLVKRTGEKVFLECVQDMDHENMFWYRQDPGLGLRLIYFSYDVKMKEKGDIPEGYSVSREKKERFSLILESASTNQTSMYLCASSPVGTVNTEAFFGQGTRLTVV.

For this clonotype: One end of the junction varies from germline; a read error may be responsible. The chain is built from TRBV4-1 and TRBJ1-6; D uncertain. Germline-derived CDR1 and CDR2 are MGHRA and YSYEKL. CDR3 size: 16 residues. The CDR3 DNA reads TGCACCAGCAGCCAAGACTGGAGCTCCTATAATTCACCCCTCCACTTT. Amino acid sequence: CTSSQDWSSYNSPLHF.

This clonotype was counted once. This clone may be a read error of a much larger clone one base away. The chain has TRBV6-1 and TRBJ2-4; tentative D call: TRBD1 (5 bases). Deletions cut 10 bases from V and 8 bases from J, with 12 bases between. Germline loops: CDR1 MNHNS, CDR2 SASEGT. The CDR3 sequence is 11 residues long. In DNA form, the CDR3 reads TGTGCCATCAGGATAGGGGACATTCAGTACTTC. Translated: CAIRIGDIQYF.